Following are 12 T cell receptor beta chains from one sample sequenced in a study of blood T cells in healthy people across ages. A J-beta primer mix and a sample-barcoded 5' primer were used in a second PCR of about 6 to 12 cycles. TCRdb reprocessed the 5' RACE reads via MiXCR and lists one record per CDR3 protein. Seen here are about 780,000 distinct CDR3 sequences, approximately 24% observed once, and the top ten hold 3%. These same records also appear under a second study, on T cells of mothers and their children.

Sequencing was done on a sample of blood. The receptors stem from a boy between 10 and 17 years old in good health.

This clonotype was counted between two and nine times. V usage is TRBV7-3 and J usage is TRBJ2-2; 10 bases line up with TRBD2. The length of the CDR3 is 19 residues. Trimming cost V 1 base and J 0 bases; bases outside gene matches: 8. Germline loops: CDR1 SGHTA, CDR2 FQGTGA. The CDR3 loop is CASSLMGLAGASNTGELFF. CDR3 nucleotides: TGTGCCAGCAGCTTAATGGGGCTAGCGGGGGCCTCGAACACCGGGGAGCTGTTTTTT.

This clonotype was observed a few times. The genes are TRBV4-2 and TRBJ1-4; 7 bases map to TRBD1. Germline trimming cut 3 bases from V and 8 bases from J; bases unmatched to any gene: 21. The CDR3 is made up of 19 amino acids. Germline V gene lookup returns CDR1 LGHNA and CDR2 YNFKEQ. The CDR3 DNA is TGTGCCAGCAGCCAGGAGCCCGGCAGGGGGGTAGGGTTTACCGAAAAACTGTTTTTT. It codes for CASSQEPGRGVGFTEKLFF.

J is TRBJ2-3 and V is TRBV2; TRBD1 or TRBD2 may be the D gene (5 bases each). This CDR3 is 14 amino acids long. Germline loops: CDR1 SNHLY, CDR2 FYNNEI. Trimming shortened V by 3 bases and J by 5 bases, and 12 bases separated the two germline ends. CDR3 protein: CASSDRAAGDTQYF. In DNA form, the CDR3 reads TGTGCCAGCAGTGACAGGGCGGCGGGAGATACGCAGTATTTT.

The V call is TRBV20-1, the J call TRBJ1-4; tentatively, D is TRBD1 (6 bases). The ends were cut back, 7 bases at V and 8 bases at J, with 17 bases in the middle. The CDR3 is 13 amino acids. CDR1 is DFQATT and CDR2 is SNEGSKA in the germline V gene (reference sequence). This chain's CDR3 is CSGTTGGREKLFF. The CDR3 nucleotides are TGCAGTGGTACGACAGGTGGTAGAGAAAAACTGTTTTTT.

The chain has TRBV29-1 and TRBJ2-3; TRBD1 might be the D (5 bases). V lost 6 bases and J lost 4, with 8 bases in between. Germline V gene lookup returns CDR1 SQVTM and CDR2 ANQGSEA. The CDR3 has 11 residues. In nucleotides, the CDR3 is TGCAGCGTGGGGCGGTCAGATACGCAGTATTTT. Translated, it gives CSVGRSDTQYF.

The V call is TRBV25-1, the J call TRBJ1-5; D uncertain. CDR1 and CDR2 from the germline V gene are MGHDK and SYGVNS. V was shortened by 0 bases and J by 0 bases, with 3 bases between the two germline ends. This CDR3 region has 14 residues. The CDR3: CASSEYNSNQPQHF. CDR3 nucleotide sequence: TGTGCCAGCAGTGAATATAATAGCAATCAGCCCCAGCATTTT.

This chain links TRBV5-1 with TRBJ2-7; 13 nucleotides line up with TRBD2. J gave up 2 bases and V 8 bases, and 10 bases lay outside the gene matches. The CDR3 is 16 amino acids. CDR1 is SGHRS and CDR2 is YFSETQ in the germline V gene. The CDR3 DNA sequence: TGCGCCAGTTCACTAGCGGGGGGGACCTTTCCCTACGAGCAGTACTTC. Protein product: CASSLAGGTFPYEQYF. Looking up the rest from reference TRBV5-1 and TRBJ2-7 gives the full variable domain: KAGVTQTPRYLIKTRGQQVTLSCSPISGHRSVSWYQQTPGQGLQFLFEYFSETQRNKGNFPGRFSGRQFSNSRSEMNVSTLELGDSALYLCASSLAGGTFPYEQYFGPGTRLTVT.

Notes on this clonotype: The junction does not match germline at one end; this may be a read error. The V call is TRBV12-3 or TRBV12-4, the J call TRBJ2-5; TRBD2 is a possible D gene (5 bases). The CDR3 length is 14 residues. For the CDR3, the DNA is TGTGCCAGCAGAAGAAACGGGAACCAAGAGGCCCAGTACTTC. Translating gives CASRRNGNQEAQYF.

This CDR3 is CSARDLRADTQYF. The CDR3 DNA is TGCAGTGCTAGAGATCTTCGGGCAGATACGCAGTATTTT. V is TRBV20-1 and J is TRBJ2-3; D remains ambiguous. Trimming pared 0 bases from V and 4 bases from J, leaving 8 bases between. The germline V gene encodes CDR1 DFQATT and CDR2 SNEGSKA (reference sequence). This CDR3 spans 13 amino acids.

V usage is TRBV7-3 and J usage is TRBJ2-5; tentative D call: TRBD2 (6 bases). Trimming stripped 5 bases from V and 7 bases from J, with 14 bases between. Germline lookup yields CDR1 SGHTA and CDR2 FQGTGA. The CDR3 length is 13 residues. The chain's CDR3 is CASSLGLQGTQYF. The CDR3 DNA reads TGTGCCAGCAGCCTGGGACTCCAGGGGACCCAGTACTTC.

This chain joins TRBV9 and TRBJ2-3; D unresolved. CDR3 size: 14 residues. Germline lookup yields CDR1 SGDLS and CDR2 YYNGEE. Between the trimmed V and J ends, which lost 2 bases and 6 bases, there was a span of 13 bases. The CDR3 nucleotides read TGTGCCAGCAGCGTTTCGGGCAGGACGGATACGCAGTATTTT. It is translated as CASSVSGRTDTQYF.

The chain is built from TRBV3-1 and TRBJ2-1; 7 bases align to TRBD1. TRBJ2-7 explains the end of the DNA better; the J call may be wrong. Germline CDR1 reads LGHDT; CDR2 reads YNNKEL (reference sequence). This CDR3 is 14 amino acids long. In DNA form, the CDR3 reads TGTGCCAGCAGCCAAGTAGGTCAGGGGGACGAGCAGTACTTC. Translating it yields CASSQVGQGDEQYF.